These T cell receptor beta chains were read from a single sample in a study of neurological immune-mediated disorders. MiXCR, run by TCRdb on the 5' RACE reads, gives a single entry per CDR3 protein. This sample yields some 87,000 distinct CDR3 sequences, of which 4.5% to 7.5% are seen a single time; 7.9% belongs to the top ten. The sample taken for sequencing was PBMCs. Every receptor here comes from a woman aged 60-75 years with multiple sclerosis. CDR3s include the opening cysteine and the closing phenylalanine or tryptophan. A D gene is named only where the DNA matches it firmly. Rows may omit the clone size; those that give it use once, few, many or a size class.

V gene: TRBV14; D gene: NA; clone size: many; J gene: TRBJ2-7; CDR3 length: 16; CDR3 DNA: TGTGCCAGCAGCCCTCCTACCGGGACACTCTCCTACGAGCAGTACTTC; CDR3 protein: CASSPPTGTLSYEQYF
V gene: TRBV20-1; D gene: NA; clone size: many; J gene: TRBJ1-1; CDR3 length: 13; CDR3 DNA: TGCAGTGCTTCCGGACAATCGAACACTGAAGCTTTCTTT; CDR3 protein: CSASGQSNTEAFF
V gene: TRBV27; D gene: TRBD1; clone size: many; J gene: TRBJ2-1; CDR3 length: 13; CDR3 DNA: TGTGCCAGCACTACCAGGGGGAACAATGAGCAGTTCTTC; CDR3 protein: CASTTRGNNEQFF
V gene: TRBV5-8; D gene: NA; clone size: many; J gene: TRBJ1-5; CDR3 length: 13; CDR3 DNA: TGTGCCAGCAGCCCGGCAAGAAATCAGCCCCAGCATTTT; CDR3 protein: CASSPARNQPQHF
V gene: TRBV7-2; D gene: NA; clone size: many; J gene: TRBJ2-3; CDR3 length: 16; CDR3 DNA: NA; CDR3 protein: CASSEDGQDTQYFAPF
V gene: TRBV4-1; D gene: NA; clone size: many; J gene: TRBJ2-7; CDR3 length: 14; CDR3 DNA: TGCGCCAGCAGCCGCAAGGCGGTCGACCACGAGCAGTACTTC; CDR3 protein: CASSRKAVDHEQYF
V gene: TRBV20-1; D gene: TRBD2; clone size: many; J gene: TRBJ2-2; CDR3 length: 16; CDR3 DNA: TGCAGTGCTAGAGAGGGGGGGTTCGCGAACACCGGGGAGCTGTTTTTT; CDR3 protein: CSAREGGFANTGELFF
V gene: TRBV7-8; D gene: NA; clone size: many; J gene: TRBJ1-5; CDR3 length: 16; CDR3 DNA: TGTGCCAGCAGCCCTTGGACAGTAGATAGCAATCAGCCCCAGCATTTT; CDR3 protein: CASSPWTVDSNQPQHF
V gene: TRBV3-1; D gene: NA; clone size: many; J gene: TRBJ1-3; CDR3 length: 15; CDR3 DNA: TGTGCCAGCAGCCAAGGAAGGAGCTCTGGAAACACCATATATTTT; CDR3 protein: CASSQGRSSGNTIYF
V gene: TRBV29-1; D gene: TRBD1; clone size: many; J gene: TRBJ2-7; CDR3 length: 10; CDR3 DNA: TGCAGCGGCCCAGGGGGAGAGCAGTACTTC; CDR3 protein: CSGPGGEQYF
V gene: TRBV5-1; D gene: TRBD1; clone size: many; J gene: TRBJ1-1; CDR3 length: 14; CDR3 DNA: TGCGCCAGCAGCTCGACAGGGGAAGTAGCTGAAGCTTTCTTT; CDR3 protein: CASSSTGEVAEAFF
V gene: TRBV7-9; D gene: NA; clone size: many; J gene: TRBJ1-2; CDR3 length: 12; CDR3 DNA: TGTGCCAGCAACCCAGGGAACTATGGCTACACCTTC; CDR3 protein: CASNPGNYGYTF
V gene: TRBV18; D gene: TRBD1; clone size: many; J gene: TRBJ2-5; CDR3 length: 14; CDR3 DNA: TGTGCCAGCTCACCACGACAGGGCCAAGAGACCCAGTACTTC; CDR3 protein: CASSPRQGQETQYF
V gene: TRBV7-8; D gene: TRBD2; clone size: many; J gene: TRBJ2-3; CDR3 length: 17; CDR3 DNA: TGTGCCAGCAGCTTAGGCGAGCGGGGGGCCCCCACAGATACGCAGTATTTT; CDR3 protein: CASSLGERGAPTDTQYF
V gene: TRBV6-2/TRBV6-3; D gene: TRBD2; clone size: many; J gene: TRBJ2-5; CDR3 length: 16; CDR3 DNA: TGTGCCAGCAGCTACGGACTAGCGGCGTACCAAGAGACCCAGTACTTC; CDR3 protein: CASSYGLAAYQETQYF
V gene: TRBV4-1; D gene: NA; clone size: NA; J gene: TRBJ1-2; CDR3 length: 14; CDR3 DNA: TGCGCCAGCAGCCAAGAGGGCAGTTTTTGGCGCTACACCTTC; CDR3 protein: CASSQEGSFWRYTF
V gene: TRBV5-1; D gene: TRBD2; clone size: NA; J gene: TRBJ2-1; CDR3 length: 16; CDR3 DNA: TGCGCCAGCAGCGGGGGACTAGATAGCTCCTACAATGAGCAGTTCTTC; CDR3 protein: CASSGGLDSSYNEQFF
V gene: TRBV20-1; D gene: NA; clone size: many; J gene: TRBJ2-1; CDR3 length: 14; CDR3 DNA: TGCAGTGCTAGGTTAGGGAAAGGATCGAATGAGCAGTTCTTC; CDR3 protein: CSARLGKGSNEQFF
V gene: TRBV10-2; D gene: NA; clone size: many; J gene: TRBJ1-4; CDR3 length: 12; CDR3 DNA: TGCGCCAGCAGTGAGTCAGGGGAAAAACTGTTTTTT; CDR3 protein: CASSESGEKLFF
V gene: TRBV15; D gene: NA; clone size: many; J gene: TRBJ2-1; CDR3 length: 16; CDR3 DNA: TGTGCCACCAGCGCTCCCCGGGGATATTCCTACAATGAGCAGTTCTTC; CDR3 protein: CATSAPRGYSYNEQFF
V gene: TRBV12-3/TRBV12-4; D gene: NA; clone size: many; J gene: TRBJ1-1; CDR3 length: 14; CDR3 DNA: TGTGCCAGCAGTTCGACGGCAGGGATGACTGAAGCTTTCTTT; CDR3 protein: CASSSTAGMTEAFF
V gene: TRBV7-9; D gene: NA; clone size: many; J gene: TRBJ1-1; CDR3 length: 14; CDR3 DNA: TGTGCCAGCAGCTGGGGGGGGATGAACACTGAAGCTTTCTTT; CDR3 protein: CASSWGGMNTEAFF
V gene: TRBV11-2; D gene: NA; clone size: many; J gene: TRBJ2-7; CDR3 length: 17; CDR3 DNA: TGTGCCAGCAGCTTAGAGGTGCTTGGGTCATCCGTACGAGAGCAGTACTTC; CDR3 protein: CASSLEVLGSSVREQYF
V gene: TRBV6-6; D gene: TRBD1; clone size: NA; J gene: TRBJ2-1; CDR3 length: 14; CDR3 DNA: TGTGCCAGCACCAAAGACAGGGGAGGTAATGAGCAGTTCTTC; CDR3 protein: CASTKDRGGNEQFF
V gene: TRBV5-1; D gene: TRBD1; clone size: many; J gene: TRBJ2-7; CDR3 length: 17; CDR3 DNA: TGCGCCAGCAGCTCAATACAGGGGGCCACCGTCTCCTACGAGCAGTACTTC; CDR3 protein: CASSSIQGATVSYEQYF
V gene: TRBV5-1; D gene: NA; clone size: many; J gene: TRBJ1-1; CDR3 length: 12; CDR3 DNA: TGCGCCAGCAGCTTGGACTTCCCCGAAGCTTTCTTT; CDR3 protein: CASSLDFPEAFF
V gene: TRBV2; D gene: NA; clone size: many; J gene: TRBJ1-2; CDR3 length: 13; CDR3 DNA: TGCGCCAGCAGTGATTCCACTTACTATGGCTACACCTTC; CDR3 protein: CASSDSTYYGYTF
V gene: TRBV25-1; D gene: NA; clone size: many; J gene: TRBJ1-4; CDR3 length: 13; CDR3 DNA: TGTGCCAGCAGTGAGCAGGGTCGGGAAAAACTGTTTTTT; CDR3 protein: CASSEQGREKLFF
V gene: TRBV5-1; D gene: NA; clone size: NA; J gene: TRBJ2-7; CDR3 length: 13; CDR3 DNA: TGCGCCAGCAGCTTCACCTACTCCTACGAGCAGTACTTC; CDR3 protein: CASSFTYSYEQYF
V gene: TRBV20-1; D gene: TRBD1; clone size: many; J gene: TRBJ1-6; CDR3 length: 15; CDR3 DNA: TGCAGTGCTAGAGTCCTAACAGGGGGCGGATCACCCCTCCACTTT; CDR3 protein: CSARVLTGGGSPLHF
V gene: TRBV6-5; D gene: NA; clone size: many; J gene: TRBJ2-6; CDR3 length: 15; CDR3 DNA: TGTGCCAGCACCGGAGAGAGCTCTGGGGCCAACGTCCTGACTTTC; CDR3 protein: CASTGESSGANVLTF
V gene: TRBV20-1; D gene: NA; clone size: many; J gene: TRBJ2-7; CDR3 length: 13; CDR3 DNA: TGCAGTGCTAGAGACCGAGACGGCTACGAGCAGTACTTC; CDR3 protein: CSARDRDGYEQYF
V gene: TRBV5-1; D gene: NA; clone size: many; J gene: TRBJ2-2; CDR3 length: 13; CDR3 DNA: TGCGCCAGCAGCTTGGTTCTAGGTGGGGAGCTGTTTTTT; CDR3 protein: CASSLVLGGELFF
V gene: TRBV2; D gene: NA; clone size: many; J gene: TRBJ2-3; CDR3 length: 16; CDR3 DNA: TGTGCCAGCACGGAGGCGTTTGCTAGTGGCACAGATACGCAGTATTTT; CDR3 protein: CASTEAFASGTDTQYF
V gene: TRBV5-1; D gene: TRBD2; clone size: many; J gene: TRBJ2-1; CDR3 length: 15; CDR3 DNA: TGCGCCAGCAGCAGGACTAGCGGGGGGGCCAATGAGCAGTTCTTC; CDR3 protein: CASSRTSGGANEQFF
V gene: TRBV27; D gene: TRBD1; clone size: many; J gene: TRBJ1-1; CDR3 length: 16; CDR3 DNA: TGTGCCAGCAGTTTAGTCGGCAATTCAGGGGGCACTGAAGCTTTCTTT; CDR3 protein: CASSLVGNSGGTEAFF
V gene: TRBV5-1; D gene: TRBD2; clone size: many; J gene: TRBJ2-7; CDR3 length: 14; CDR3 DNA: TGCGCCAGCAGCTTGACGGGAGGGAACAACGAGCAGTACTTC; CDR3 protein: CASSLTGGNNEQYF
V gene: TRBV5-8; D gene: TRBD1; clone size: few; J gene: TRBJ2-1; CDR3 length: 15; CDR3 DNA: TGTGCCAGCATCCACCGGGACAGCCCCTACAATGAGCAGTTCTTC; CDR3 protein: CASIHRDSPYNEQFF
V gene: TRBV5-1; D gene: NA; clone size: many; J gene: TRBJ2-1; CDR3 length: 16; CDR3 DNA: TGCGCCAGCAGCTTGCCCTCCTACACCGCCTACAATGAGCAGTTCTTC; CDR3 protein: CASSLPSYTAYNEQFF
V gene: TRBV2; D gene: NA; clone size: many; J gene: TRBJ2-6; CDR3 length: 14; CDR3 DNA: TGTGCCAGCAGGACAGGCTCTGGGGCCAACGTCCTGACTTTC; CDR3 protein: CASRTGSGANVLTF
V gene: TRBV9; D gene: TRBD2; clone size: many; J gene: TRBJ2-7; CDR3 length: 14; CDR3 DNA: TGTGCCAGCAGCCCAAGGACTAGCTCCTACGAGCAGTACTTC; CDR3 protein: CASSPRTSSYEQYF
V gene: TRBV7-2; D gene: NA; clone size: many; J gene: TRBJ1-1; CDR3 length: 14; CDR3 DNA: TGTGCCAGCAGCTTAGCGTGGGGGAAAGGGGGAGCTTTCTTT; CDR3 protein: CASSLAWGKGGAFF
V gene: TRBV6-5; D gene: NA; clone size: many; J gene: TRBJ2-7; CDR3 length: 13; CDR3 DNA: TGTGCCAGCAGTCCCCGGGGGCCCTACGAGCAGTACTTC; CDR3 protein: CASSPRGPYEQYF
V gene: TRBV5-5; D gene: NA; clone size: many; J gene: TRBJ2-1; CDR3 length: 15; CDR3 DNA: TGTGCCAGCAGCTTCGATCTGGAGCCCGGGCCTGAGCAGTTCTTC; CDR3 protein: CASSFDLEPGPEQFF
V gene: TRBV5-1; D gene: NA; clone size: many; J gene: TRBJ2-3; CDR3 length: 11; CDR3 DNA: TGCGCCAGCCTTAGCGAGGATACGCAGTATTTT; CDR3 protein: CASLSEDTQYF
V gene: TRBV5-4; D gene: NA; clone size: few; J gene: TRBJ2-5; CDR3 length: 14; CDR3 DNA: TGTGCCAGCAGCTCAACCTCAGGGAAGGGGACCCAGTACTTC; CDR3 protein: CASSSTSGKGTQYF
V gene: TRBV12-3/TRBV12-4; D gene: TRBD1; clone size: many; J gene: TRBJ1-2; CDR3 length: 14; CDR3 DNA: TGTGCCAGCCGACGGGACAGGGGGACCTATGGCTACACCTTC; CDR3 protein: CASRRDRGTYGYTF
V gene: TRBV10-3; D gene: TRBD1; clone size: NA; J gene: TRBJ2-7; CDR3 length: 15; CDR3 DNA: TGTGTCATCAGTGGGGGAAAGGGGGCCTCCTACGAGAAGTACTTC; CDR3 protein: CVISGGKGASYEKYF
V gene: TRBV29-1; D gene: NA; clone size: many; J gene: TRBJ2-7; CDR3 length: 11; CDR3 DNA: TGCAGCGTCCGGGGGACCTACGAGCAGTACTTC; CDR3 protein: CSVRGTYEQYF
V gene: TRBV10-3; D gene: NA; clone size: many; J gene: TRBJ2-7; CDR3 length: 14; CDR3 DNA: TGTGCCATCAGTGGACTGGGGGGTGTTTACGAGCAGTACTTC; CDR3 protein: CAISGLGGVYEQYF
V gene: TRBV29-1; D gene: TRBD1; clone size: many; J gene: TRBJ2-1; CDR3 length: 13; CDR3 DNA: TGCAGCGTTCGGACAGGGGGGATAAATGAGCAGTTCTTC; CDR3 protein: CSVRTGGINEQFF
V gene: TRBV7-8; D gene: NA; clone size: many; J gene: TRBJ1-6; CDR3 length: 13; CDR3 DNA: TGTGCCAGCAGCTTGACATTAGTCTCACCCCTCCACTTT; CDR3 protein: CASSLTLVSPLHF
V gene: TRBV12-3/TRBV12-4; D gene: NA; clone size: many; J gene: TRBJ2-4; CDR3 length: 19; CDR3 DNA: TGTGCCAGCAGTTTACCCCTCGAGGGGGGCGCGACGGCCAAAAACATTCAGTACTTC; CDR3 protein: CASSLPLEGGATAKNIQYF
V gene: TRBV7-8; D gene: NA; clone size: many; J gene: TRBJ2-7; CDR3 length: 15; CDR3 DNA: TGTGCCAGCAGCGTACGACTAGGGAGCTCCTACGAGCAGTACTTC; CDR3 protein: CASSVRLGSSYEQYF
V gene: TRBV5-1; D gene: NA; clone size: many; J gene: TRBJ1-5; CDR3 length: 13; CDR3 DNA: TGCGCCAGCAGCGGGGACGCGGGACAGCCCCAGCATTTT; CDR3 protein: CASSGDAGQPQHF
V gene: TRBV7-2; D gene: NA; clone size: many; J gene: TRBJ2-7; CDR3 length: 14; CDR3 DNA: TGTGCCAGCAGCTCCGCGGGCCGTCCCTACGAGCAGTACTTC; CDR3 protein: CASSSAGRPYEQYF
V gene: TRBV7-9; D gene: TRBD1; clone size: many; J gene: TRBJ1-4; CDR3 length: 15; CDR3 DNA: TGTGCCAGCAGCGGGCAGGGGGCATCGAATGAAAAACTGTTTTTT; CDR3 protein: CASSGQGASNEKLFF
V gene: TRBV18; D gene: NA; clone size: many; J gene: TRBJ2-2; CDR3 length: 15; CDR3 DNA: TGTGCCAGCTCACCATTGACACTTAACACCGGGGAGCTGTTTTTT; CDR3 protein: CASSPLTLNTGELFF
V gene: TRBV5-1; D gene: TRBD2; clone size: many; J gene: TRBJ2-5; CDR3 length: 16; CDR3 DNA: TGCGCCAGCAGCTGGGGACTAGCGGAGAACCAAGAGACCCAGTACTTC; CDR3 protein: CASSWGLAENQETQYF
V gene: TRBV7-2; D gene: TRBD1; clone size: few; J gene: TRBJ1-1; CDR3 length: 15; CDR3 DNA: TGTGCCAGCAGCCCCCACAGGGGGCAGGGCGCTGAAGCTTTCTTT; CDR3 protein: CASSPHRGQGAEAFF